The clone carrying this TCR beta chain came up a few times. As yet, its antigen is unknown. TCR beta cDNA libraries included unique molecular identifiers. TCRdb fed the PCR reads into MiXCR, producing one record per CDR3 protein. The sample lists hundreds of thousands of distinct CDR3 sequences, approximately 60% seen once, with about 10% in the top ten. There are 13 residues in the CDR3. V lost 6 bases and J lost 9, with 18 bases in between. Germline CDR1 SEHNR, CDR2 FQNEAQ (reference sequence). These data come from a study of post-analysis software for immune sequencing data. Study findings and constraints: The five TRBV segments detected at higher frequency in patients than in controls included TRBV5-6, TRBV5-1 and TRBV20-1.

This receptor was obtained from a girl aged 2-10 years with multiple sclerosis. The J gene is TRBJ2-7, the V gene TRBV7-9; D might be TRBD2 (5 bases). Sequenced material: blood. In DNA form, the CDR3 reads TGTGCCAGCAGTTCCGGGGTGGCTCCCGGGCAGTACTTC. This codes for CASSSGVAPGQYF.